This passage covers 11 T cell receptor beta chains from one sample sequenced in a study of cytomegalovirus exposure and HLA in healthy donors (dated by TCRdb to about 2017). Library preparation employed the immunoSEQ multiplex PCR assay. For the multiplex PCR, a mixture combining 60 forward primers for TCR Vbeta segments and 13 reverse primers for TCR Jbeta segments was used. TCRdb carries this immuneACCESS record with in-frame sequences only. Its versions omit some clonotypes, under half of them owing to an unresolved V gene in the studies checked, with the rest unexplained. For this sample the table gives some 170,000 clones, of which about 9% were detected only once. About 1.2% of the sample goes to the ten largest clones. Sequenced material: PBMCs. The receptors were sampled from a woman aged 25 to 39 in good health and CMV-seropositive.

The V gene is TRBV10-3, the J gene TRBJ1-1; no clear D. Germline lookup yields CDR1 ENHRY and CDR2 SYGVKD. This CDR3 region has 15 residues. Trimming stripped 0 bases from V and 3 bases from J, with 11 bases between. This chain's CDR3 is CAISESGERHTEAFF. The CDR3 DNA sequence: TGTGCCATCAGTGAGTCTGGGGAGAGGCACACTGAAGCTTTCTTT.

The V call is TRBV7-9, the J call TRBJ1-2; D not resolved. CDR3 length equals 14 residues. Trimming took 5 bases from V and 4 from J, leaving 14 bases between them. Germline V lookup: CDR1 SEHNR, CDR2 FQNEAQ (reference sequence). CDR3 region: CASSQASVAYGYTF. In DNA form, the CDR3 reads TGTGCCAGCAGCCAAGCATCGGTCGCCTATGGCTACACCTTC. Complete variable domain (other parts from reference TRBV7-9 and TRBJ1-2): DTGVSQNPRHKITKRGQNVTFRCDPISEHNRLYWYRQTLGQGPEFLTYFQNEAQLEKSRLLSDRFSAERPKGSFSTLEIQRTEQGDSAMYLCASSQASVAYGYTFGSGTRLTVV.

The chain has TRBV7-9 and TRBJ2-2; weak D call: TRBD2 (6 bases). The CDR3 has 11 residues. Trimming cost V 10 bases and J 5 bases, with 8 bases left between them. Germline CDR1 reads SEHNR; CDR2 reads FQNEAQ (reference sequence). The CDR3 loop reads CAILATGELFF. As DNA, the CDR3 is TGTGCCATACTAGCTACCGGGGAGCTGTTTTTT. Full variable domain (outside the CDR3, taken from reference TRBV7-9 and TRBJ2-2): DTGVSQNPRHKITKRGQNVTFRCDPISEHNRLYWYRQTLGQGPEFLTYFQNEAQLEKSRLLSDRFSAERPKGSFSTLEIQRTEQGDSAMYLCAILATGELFFGEGSRLTVL.

This clone was picked up a small number of times. This chain links TRBV5-1 with TRBJ2-7, with TRBD2 as a possible D gene (5 bases). Looked up from germline, CDR1 is SGHRS and CDR2 is YFSETQ. Trimming took off 8 bases at V and 0 bases at J, with 18 bases between the two ends. This CDR3 region has 15 residues. CDR3 sequence: CASKIGLTLSYEQYF. For the CDR3, the DNA is TGCGCCAGTAAAATAGGACTGACGCTCTCCTACGAGCAGTACTTC. Full variable domain (outside the CDR3, taken from reference TRBV5-1 and TRBJ2-7): KAGVTQTPRYLIKTRGQQVTLSCSPISGHRSVSWYQQTPGQGLQFLFEYFSETQRNKGNFPGRFSGRQFSNSRSEMNVSTLELGDSALYLCASKIGLTLSYEQYFGPGTRLTVT.

This chain joins TRBV2 and TRBJ1-5; D is possibly TRBD1 (6 bases). Germline V gives CDR1 SNHLY, CDR2 FYNNEI. The CDR3 extends over 14 amino acids. V lost 5 bases to trimming and J lost 8 bases, with 16 bases between them. CDR3 protein: CASSWTADMKPQHF. DNA of the CDR3: TGTGCCAGCAGTTGGACAGCTGATATGAAGCCCCAGCATTTT.

The CDR3 DNA reads as TGTGCCAGCAGCCGCGGACTAGCCACCTACAATGAGCAGTTCTTC. This translates into CASSRGLATYNEQFF. V usage is TRBV7-2 and J usage is TRBJ2-1; 8 nucleotides line up with TRBD2. With V trimmed by 5 bases and J by 2 bases, 5 bases remained unmatched. The germline gives CDR1 SGHTA, CDR2 FQGNSA. This CDR3 has 15 amino acids.

This clone was recorded a few times. The rearrangement joins TRBV6-1 to TRBJ1-2, with 9 bases lining up with TRBD1. The CDR3 extends over 18 amino acids. Trimming took 2 bases from V and 4 from J; bases not matched to a gene: 14. The germline CDR1 and CDR2 sequences are MNHNS and SASEGT. This CDR3 reads CASSEIGLLGQGIYGYTF. CDR3 bases: TGTGCCAGCAGTGAAATAGGCCTCCTGGGACAGGGCATCTATGGCTACACCTTC.

This clone was counted only a few times. The same CDR3 also results from other DNA sequences found in this sample. This chain links TRBV9 with TRBJ2-1; 7 nucleotides agree with TRBD2. V was pared by 0 bases and J by 0 bases, with 6 bases of the junction left unmatched. CDR3 length equals 17 residues. CDR1 and CDR2 (germline): SGDLS, YYNGEE. This CDR3 reads CASSVAGRGSSYNEQFF. CDR3 bases: TGTGCCAGCAGCGTAGCGGGGAGGGGAAGCTCCTACAATGAGCAGTTCTTC.

This clone was seen only a few times. The V call is TRBV9, the J call TRBJ1-3, with D possibly matching TRBD1 (6 bases). CDR1 and CDR2 from the germline V gene are SGDLS and YYNGEE. The CDR3 runs to 15 residues. V was pared by 4 bases and J by 1 base, with 12 bases between. CDR3 in DNA: TGTGCCAGCAGCCAGGGGATCGTATCTGGAAACACCATATATTTT. Translating gives CASSQGIVSGNTIYF. The full variable domain, in which reference TRBV9 and TRBJ1-3 provide the parts outside the CDR3, is DSGVTQTPKHLITATGQRVTLRCSPRSGDLSVYWYQQSLDQGLQFLIQYYNGEERAKGNILERFSAQQFPDLHSELNLSSLELGDSALYFCASSQGIVSGNTIYFGEGSWLTVV.

The rearrangement uses TRBV4-1 and TRBJ2-1; D call uncertain. Between the trimmed V and J ends, which lost 5 bases and 1 base, there was a span of 9 bases. CDR3 size: 14 residues. Germline V CDR1 and CDR2: MGHRA, YSYEKL. This CDR3 reads CASSASVSYNEQFF. The CDR3 coding sequence is TGCGCCAGCAGCGCCTCGGTTTCCTACAATGAGCAGTTCTTC.

A word on this clone: Other nucleotide sequences in the sample specify the same CDR3. The CDR3 bases are TGTGCCAGCAGCTTTGGACTAGCAGGGACCTACGAGCAGTACTTC. Encoded protein: CASSFGLAGTYEQYF. V is TRBV11-2 and J is TRBJ2-7; 8 bases line up with TRBD2. Germline lookup yields CDR1 SGHAT and CDR2 FQNNGV. V dropped 3 bases and J dropped 2; count of bases not matched to a gene: 6. This CDR3 is built from 15 residues.